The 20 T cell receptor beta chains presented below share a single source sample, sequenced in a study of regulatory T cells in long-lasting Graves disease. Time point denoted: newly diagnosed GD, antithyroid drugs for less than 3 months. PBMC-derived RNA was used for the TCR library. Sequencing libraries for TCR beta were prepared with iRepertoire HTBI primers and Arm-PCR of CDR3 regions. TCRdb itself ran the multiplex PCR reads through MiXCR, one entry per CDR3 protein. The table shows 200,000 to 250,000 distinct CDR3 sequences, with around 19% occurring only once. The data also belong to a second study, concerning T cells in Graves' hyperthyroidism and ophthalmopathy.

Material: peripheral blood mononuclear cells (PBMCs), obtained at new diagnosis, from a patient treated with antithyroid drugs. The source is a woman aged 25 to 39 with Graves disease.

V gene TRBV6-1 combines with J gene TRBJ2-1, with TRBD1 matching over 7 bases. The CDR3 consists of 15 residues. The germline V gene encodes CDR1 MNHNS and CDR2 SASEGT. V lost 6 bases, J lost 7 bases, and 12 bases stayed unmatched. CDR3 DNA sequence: TGTGCCAGCAGGCCTCTCGCGGAACAGGGGAATGAGCAGTTCTTC. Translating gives CASRPLAEQGNEQFF.

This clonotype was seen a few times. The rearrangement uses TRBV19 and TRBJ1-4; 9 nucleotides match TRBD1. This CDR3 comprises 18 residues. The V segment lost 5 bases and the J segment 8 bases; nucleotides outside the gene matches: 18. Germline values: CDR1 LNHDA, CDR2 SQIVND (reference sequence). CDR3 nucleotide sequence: TGTGCCAGTAGTGGGACAGGGTTTGGAATGGCTTCACAGGAAAAACTGTTTTTT. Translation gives CASSGTGFGMASQEKLFF.

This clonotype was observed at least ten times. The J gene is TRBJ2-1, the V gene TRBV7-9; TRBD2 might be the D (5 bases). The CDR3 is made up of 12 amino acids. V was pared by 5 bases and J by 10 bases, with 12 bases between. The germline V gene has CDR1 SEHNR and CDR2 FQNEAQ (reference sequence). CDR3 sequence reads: CASSNGVGEQFF. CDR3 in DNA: TGTGCCAGCAGCAACGGGGTGGGGGAGCAGTTCTTC.

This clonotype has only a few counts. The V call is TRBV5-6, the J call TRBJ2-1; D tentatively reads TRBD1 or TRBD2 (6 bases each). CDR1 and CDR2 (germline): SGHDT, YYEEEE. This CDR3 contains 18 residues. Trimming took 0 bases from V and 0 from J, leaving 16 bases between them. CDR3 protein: CASSLAQIGGGSYNEQFF. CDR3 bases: TGTGCCAGCAGCTTGGCCCAGATCGGAGGGGGCTCCTACAATGAGCAGTTCTTC.

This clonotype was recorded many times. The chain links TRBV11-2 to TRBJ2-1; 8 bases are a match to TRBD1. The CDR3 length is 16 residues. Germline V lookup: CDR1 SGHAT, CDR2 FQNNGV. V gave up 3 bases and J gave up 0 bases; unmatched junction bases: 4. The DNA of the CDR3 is TGTGCCAGCAGCTTCGGACAGGGCAACTCCTACAATGAGCAGTTCTTC. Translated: CASSFGQGNSYNEQFF.

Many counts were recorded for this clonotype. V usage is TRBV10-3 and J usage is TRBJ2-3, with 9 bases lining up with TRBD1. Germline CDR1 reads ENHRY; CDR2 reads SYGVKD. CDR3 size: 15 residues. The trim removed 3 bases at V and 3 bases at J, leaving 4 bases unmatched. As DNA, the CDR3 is TGTGCCATCAGTGACCCTGGACAGGGGACAGATACGCAGTATTTT. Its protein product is CAISDPGQGTDTQYF.

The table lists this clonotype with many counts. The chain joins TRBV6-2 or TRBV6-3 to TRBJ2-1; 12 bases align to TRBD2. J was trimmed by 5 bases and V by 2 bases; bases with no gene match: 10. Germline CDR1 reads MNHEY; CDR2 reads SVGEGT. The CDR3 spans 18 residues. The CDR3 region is CASSYGASGRARDNEQFF. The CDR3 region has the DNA TGTGCCAGCAGTTACGGGGCTAGCGGGAGGGCCAGGGACAATGAGCAGTTCTTC.

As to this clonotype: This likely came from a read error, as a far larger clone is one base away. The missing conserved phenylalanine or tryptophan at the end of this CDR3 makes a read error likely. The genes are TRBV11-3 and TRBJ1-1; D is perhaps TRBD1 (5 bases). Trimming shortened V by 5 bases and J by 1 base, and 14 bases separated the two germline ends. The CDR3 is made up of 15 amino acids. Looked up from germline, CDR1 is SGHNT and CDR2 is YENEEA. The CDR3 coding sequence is TGTGCCAGCAGCCCGGGGGGGGGACCGAACACTGAAGCTTTCGTT. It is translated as CASSPGGGPNTEAFV.

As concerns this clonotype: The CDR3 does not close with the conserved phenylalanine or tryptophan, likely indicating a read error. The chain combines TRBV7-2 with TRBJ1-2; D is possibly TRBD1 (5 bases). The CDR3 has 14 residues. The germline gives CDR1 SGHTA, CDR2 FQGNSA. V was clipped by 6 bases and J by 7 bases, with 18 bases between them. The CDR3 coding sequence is TGTGCCAGCAGTTCCGACAGCCTTAGTAGTGGCTACACCTCC. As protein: CASSSDSLSSGYTS.

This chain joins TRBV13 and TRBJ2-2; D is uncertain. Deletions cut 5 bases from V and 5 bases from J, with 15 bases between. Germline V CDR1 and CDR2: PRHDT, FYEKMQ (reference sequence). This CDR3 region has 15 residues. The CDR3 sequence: CASSPSVTATGELFF. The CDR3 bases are TGTGCCAGCAGCCCCAGTGTTACAGCAACCGGGGAGCTGTTTTTT.

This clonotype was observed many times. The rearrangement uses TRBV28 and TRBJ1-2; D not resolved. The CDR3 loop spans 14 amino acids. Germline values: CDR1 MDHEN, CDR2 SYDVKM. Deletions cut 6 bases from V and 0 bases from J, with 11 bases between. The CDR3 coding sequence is TGTGCCAGCAGACTTTCCTGGACTAACTATGGCTACACCTTC. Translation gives CASRLSWTNYGYTF.

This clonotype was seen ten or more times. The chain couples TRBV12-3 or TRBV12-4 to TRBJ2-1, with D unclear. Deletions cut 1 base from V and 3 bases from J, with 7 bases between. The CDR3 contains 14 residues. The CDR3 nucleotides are TGTGCCAGCAGTTTAGAATACAGCTACAATGAGCAGTTCTTC. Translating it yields CASSLEYSYNEQFF.

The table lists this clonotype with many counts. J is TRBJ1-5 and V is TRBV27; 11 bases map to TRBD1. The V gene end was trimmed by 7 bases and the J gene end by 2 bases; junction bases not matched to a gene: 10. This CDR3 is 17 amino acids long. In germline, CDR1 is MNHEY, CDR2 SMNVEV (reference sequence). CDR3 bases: TGTGCCAGCACTAAGATCGGGACAGGGGGTGGCAATCAGCCCCAGCATTTT. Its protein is CASTKIGTGGGNQPQHF.

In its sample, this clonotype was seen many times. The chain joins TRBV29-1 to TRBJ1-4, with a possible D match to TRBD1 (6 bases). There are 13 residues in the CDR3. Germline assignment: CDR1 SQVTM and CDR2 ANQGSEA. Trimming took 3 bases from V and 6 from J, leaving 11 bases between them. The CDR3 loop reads CSVEGGADEKLFF. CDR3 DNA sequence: TGCAGCGTTGAGGGGGGGGCCGATGAAAAACTGTTTTTT. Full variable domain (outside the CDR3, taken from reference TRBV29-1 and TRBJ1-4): SAVISQKPSRDICQRGTSLTIQCQVDSQVTMMFWYRQQPGQSLTLIATANQGSEATYESGFVIDKFPISRPNLTFSTLTVSNMSPEDSSIYLCSVEGGADEKLFFGSGTQLSVL.

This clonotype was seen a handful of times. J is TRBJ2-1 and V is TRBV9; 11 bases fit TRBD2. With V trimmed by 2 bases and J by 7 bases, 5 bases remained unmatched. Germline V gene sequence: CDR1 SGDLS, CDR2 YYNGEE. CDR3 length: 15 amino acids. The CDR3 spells CASSVRLAGNNEQFF. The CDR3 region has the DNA TGTGCCAGCAGCGTTCGACTAGCGGGAAATAATGAGCAGTTCTTC.

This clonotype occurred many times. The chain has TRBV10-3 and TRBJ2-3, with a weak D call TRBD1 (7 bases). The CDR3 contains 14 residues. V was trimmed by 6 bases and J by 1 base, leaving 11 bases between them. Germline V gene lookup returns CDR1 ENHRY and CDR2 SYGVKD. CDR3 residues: CAISAGQRTDTQYF. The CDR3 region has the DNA TGTGCCATCAGCGCGGGACAGCGCACAGATACGCAGTATTTT.

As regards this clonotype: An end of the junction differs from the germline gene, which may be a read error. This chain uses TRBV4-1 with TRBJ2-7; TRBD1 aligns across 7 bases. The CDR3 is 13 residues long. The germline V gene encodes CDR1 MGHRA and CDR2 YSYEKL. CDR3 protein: CASSQDTGQNQHF. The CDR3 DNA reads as TGCGCCAGCAGCCAAGATACGGGACAGAACCAACACTTC.

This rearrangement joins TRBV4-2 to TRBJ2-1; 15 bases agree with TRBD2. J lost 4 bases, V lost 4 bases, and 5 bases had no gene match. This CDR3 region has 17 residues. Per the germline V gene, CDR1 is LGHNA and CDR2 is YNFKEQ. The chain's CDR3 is CASSPGLAGGFYNEQFF. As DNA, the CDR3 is TGTGCCAGCAGCCCGGGACTAGCGGGGGGATTTTACAATGAGCAGTTCTTC.

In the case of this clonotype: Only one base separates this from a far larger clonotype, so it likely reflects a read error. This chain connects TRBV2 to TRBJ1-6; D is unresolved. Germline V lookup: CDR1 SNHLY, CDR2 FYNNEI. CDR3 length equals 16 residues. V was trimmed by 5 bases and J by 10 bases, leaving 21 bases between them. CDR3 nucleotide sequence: TGTGCCAGCAGTTTATCGGGTGACGGGTCGGGATCACCCCTCCACTTT. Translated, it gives CASSLSGDGSGSPLHF.

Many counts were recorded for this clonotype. DNA for the CDR3: TGTGCCAGCAGCTTGACTAGGAGGGACGAGCAGTACTTC. Translation gives CASSLTRRDEQYF. The chain has TRBV5-6 and TRBJ2-7; D perhaps matches TRBD2 (6 bases). The CDR3 totals 13 residues. The V gene lost 1 base and the J gene lost 5 bases, with 10 bases spanning the gap. Germline CDR1 SGHDT, CDR2 YYEEEE.